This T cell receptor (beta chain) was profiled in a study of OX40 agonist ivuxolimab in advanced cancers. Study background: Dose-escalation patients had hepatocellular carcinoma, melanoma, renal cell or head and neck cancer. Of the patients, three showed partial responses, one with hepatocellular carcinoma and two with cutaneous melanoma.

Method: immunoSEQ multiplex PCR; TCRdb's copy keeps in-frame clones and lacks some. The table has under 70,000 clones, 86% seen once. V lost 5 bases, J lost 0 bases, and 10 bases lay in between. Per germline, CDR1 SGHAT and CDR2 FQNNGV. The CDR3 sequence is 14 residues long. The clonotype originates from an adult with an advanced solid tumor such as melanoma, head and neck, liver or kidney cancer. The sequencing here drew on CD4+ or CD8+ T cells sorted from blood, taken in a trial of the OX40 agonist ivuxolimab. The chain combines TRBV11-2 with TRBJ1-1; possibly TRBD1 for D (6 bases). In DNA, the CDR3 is TGTGCCAGCAGCCGGGACAAGTTGAACACTGAAGCTTTCTTT. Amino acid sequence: CASSRDKLNTEAFF.